The present T cell receptor beta chain was sequenced within a study of human T cells and chemical hapten exposure. Across the study: An area of 2 cm by approximately 2 cm on upper inner arm skin received 2% DPC for sensitization.

Time point indicated: patch test 2, 6 weeks after DPC sensitization. Treatment indicated: therapeutic diphenylcyclopropenone sensitization with weekly scalp DPC. The study enrolled 18 to 70-year-old alopecia patients suitable for DPC. With regard to this clonotype: Its specificity is unknown.

Overall study results and limits: There were significantly more large CDR3 similarity clusters among expanded TCRs than among controls.

CDR3 length equals 11 residues. V lost 3 bases and J 14 bases, leaving 10 bases between the germline ends. Germline lookup yields CDR1 ENHRY and CDR2 SYGVKD. Via MiXCR, TCRdb re-called the RACE reads, giving one row per CDR3 protein. The repertoire holds fewer than 150,000 distinct CDR3 sequences, with about an eighth as singletons. The TCR originated in a woman in her 50s with alopecia areata. Some clones in this sample may be carry-over from other donors' samples. The sample was whole blood, taken in connection with sensitization to the hapten diphenylcyclopropenone (DPC). V gene TRBV10-3 combines with J gene TRBJ1-4, with a tentative D call TRBD1 (5 bases). The CDR3 loop reads CAISDGGDLFF. The CDR3 nucleotides are TGTGCCATCAGTGATGGGGGTGATCTGTTTTTT.